This TCR beta chain was obtained from a study of radiation and T cells in renal cell carcinoma. CDR3 length: 18 residues. This table comes from immunoSEQ multiplex PCR, and its TCRdb copy is limited to in-frame clones, with some not included. In the table there are roughly 14,000 clones, 64% of which are singletons. Specified treatment: 15 Gy SBRT to primary tumor, nephrectomy 4 weeks later. The sequences come from tumor tissue, collected from a patient whose treatment included radiotherapy and nephrectomy. This clonotype was sampled from a woman aged 70-85 years with renal cell carcinoma. This chain uses TRBV21-1 with TRBJ2-7; the table's TRBD2 call for D was not verified on the DNA. TRBV21-1 is described as a pseudogene. The CDR3 DNA is TGTGCCAGCCTCCCAAATCACACTACGACTAAAACCCGCTACGAGCAGTACTTC. Translation: CASLPNHTTTKTRYEQYF.